The 7 T cell receptor beta chains below were found in one sample sequenced in a study of cytomegalovirus exposure and HLA in healthy donors. In the PCR, 60 Vbeta and 13 Jbeta primers were used. This table comes from immunoSEQ multiplex PCR, and its TCRdb copy is limited to in-frame clones, with some not included. The sample includes 150,000 to 200,000 clones, 68% of them seen just once. Sequencing was performed on PBMCs. The source is a man between 45 and 60 years old in good health and CMV-seronegative.

This rearrangement joins TRBV27 to TRBJ2-3, with a weak D call TRBD1 (6 bases). Germline V gene data show CDR1 as MNHEY and CDR2 as SMNVEV (reference sequence). The CDR3 is 16 residues long. The V end was cut by 1 base, the J end by 2 bases, with 13 bases between. In DNA form, the CDR3 reads TGTGCCAGCAGTTTATTGAGGACAGACTACACAGATACGCAGTATTTT. It codes for CASSLLRTDYTDTQYF.

This clone was seen only a few times. J is TRBJ1-1 and V is TRBV10-3; weak D call: TRBD1 (5 bases). The germline V and J ends were trimmed by 5 bases and 6 bases, with 10 bases remaining between them. This CDR3 contains 12 residues. In germline, CDR1 is ENHRY, CDR2 SYGVKD. The CDR3 loop reads CAISPTVSEAFF. The CDR3, as DNA: TGTGCCATCAGTCCGACAGTTTCTGAAGCTTTCTTT.

The chain is built from TRBV28 and TRBJ2-7; D is perhaps TRBD2 (6 bases). The V gene's germline CDR1 is MDHEN and CDR2 SYDVKM. V was cut by 6 bases and J by 7 bases, with 16 bases left in between. The CDR3 has 13 amino acids. CDR3 nucleotide sequence: TGTGCCAGCAGGGTCAATGGGGGGAATGAGCAGTACTTC. Protein: CASRVNGGNEQYF.

The rearrangement uses TRBV2 and TRBJ2-1, with 14 bases lining up with TRBD2. Germline-derived CDR1 and CDR2 are SNHLY and FYNNEI. Trimming removed 6 bases from V and 9 bases from J; junction bases left unmatched: 7. The CDR3 spans 15 residues. The CDR3 bases are TGTGCCAGCAGGAAGACTAGCGGGGGGGCAGCTGAGCAGTTCTTC. This codes for CASRKTSGGAAEQFF.

V and J are TRBV7-9 and TRBJ1-1; D is possibly TRBD1 (5 bases). With 3 bases removed from V and 2 bases from J, the gap between germline ends came to 10 bases. The germline gives CDR1 SEHNR, CDR2 FQNEAQ (reference sequence). The CDR3 sequence is 14 residues long. In DNA form, the CDR3 reads TGTGCCAGCAGCTTTTTGGGGGGTAACACTGAAGCTTTCTTT. It translates to CASSFLGGNTEAFF. Looking up the rest from reference TRBV7-9 and TRBJ1-1 gives the full variable domain: DTGVSQNPRHKITKRGQNVTFRCDPISEHNRLYWYRQTLGQGPEFLTYFQNEAQLEKSRLLSDRFSAERPKGSFSTLEIQRTEQGDSAMYLCASSFLGGNTEAFFGQGTRLTVV.

The chain couples TRBV25-1 to TRBJ1-1; perhaps TRBD1 as D (5 bases). Germline values: CDR1 MGHDK, CDR2 SYGVNS. The ends were cut back, 7 bases at V and 1 base at J, with 10 bases in the middle. The CDR3 is made up of 13 amino acids. CDR3 nucleotide sequence: TGTGCCAGCAAAGACAGTTCGAACACTGAAGCTTTCTTT. Translation gives CASKDSSNTEAFF.

The chain combines TRBV2 with TRBJ1-1; 10 nucleotides agree with TRBD1. With V trimmed by 6 bases and J by 4 bases, 11 bases remained unmatched. Looked up from germline, CDR1 is SNHLY and CDR2 is FYNNEI. CDR3 length equals 16 residues. The CDR3 DNA reads TGTGCCAGCAGCCGTGACAGGGGGCGACTATCCACTGAAGCTTTCTTT. It encodes CASSRDRGRLSTEAFF.